The rows below give T cell receptor beta chains drawn from one sample of a study of CXCR3-negative and CXCR3-positive naive CD8 T cells. No DNA is given; TCRdb re-called the 5' RACE reads and lists each CDR3 protein once. This specimen shows over 95,000 distinct CDR3 sequences; the ten leading clones hold roughly 0.35%. The sequenced sample consisted of naive CXCR3+ CD8+ T cells from blood. The source is a human donor in good health. Some clones in this sample may be carry-over from other donors' samples. Both conserved end residues are part of each CDR3.

V	J	CDR3
TRBV28	TRBJ2-1	CASSPGTSGSNEQFF
TRBV2	TRBJ1-1	CASSGTNTEAFF
TRBV19	TRBJ1-1	CASSGGQGTAEAFF
TRBV28	TRBJ1-4	CASSSNSIGTVQKLFF
TRBV20-1	TRBJ2-1	CSASRGPSSYNEQFF
TRBV7-3	TRBJ2-6	CASSLMPLPSSGANVLTF
TRBV21-1	TRBJ1-5	CASSKGNSRGGSNQPQHF
TRBV27	TRBJ2-7	CASSYGRGPAYEQYF
TRBV7-8	TRBJ2-1	CASSRLARGDEQFF
TRBV11-2	TRBJ2-7	CASSGQGRSYEQYF
TRBV12-3/TRBV12-4	TRBJ2-1	CVTGDDNEQFF